This TCR beta chain is from a study of T cell changes during pregnancy in multiple sclerosis. Clones were sequenced by immunoSEQ multiplex PCR, and TCRdb holds only the in-frame ones, with some missing. Here the sample spans tens of thousands of clones, about 89% being singletons. The specimen comprised peripheral blood, sampled in the first trimester of pregnancy. The receptor's source is a female donor in good health, enrolled as a control in a pregnancy study.

CDR3 DNA sequence: TGTGCCAGCAGTTTTGGGAGCGGACCCCAAAATACGCAGTATTTT. Protein product: CASSFGSGPQNTQYF. This chain links TRBV27 with TRBJ2-3, with D possibly TRBD2 on 5 matching bases. V dropped 3 bases and J dropped 7 bases, with 17 bases sitting between them. Germline V gene lookup returns CDR1 MNHEY and CDR2 SMNVEV (reference sequence). The CDR3 runs to 15 residues.